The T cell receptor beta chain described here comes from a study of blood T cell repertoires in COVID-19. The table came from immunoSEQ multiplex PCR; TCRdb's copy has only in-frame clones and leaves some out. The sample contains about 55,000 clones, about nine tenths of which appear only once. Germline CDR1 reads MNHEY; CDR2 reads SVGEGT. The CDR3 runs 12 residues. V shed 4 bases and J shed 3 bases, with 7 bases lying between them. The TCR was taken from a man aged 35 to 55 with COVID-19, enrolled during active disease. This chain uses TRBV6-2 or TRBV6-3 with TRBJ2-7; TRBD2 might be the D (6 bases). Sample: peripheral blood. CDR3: CASSFSGYEQYF. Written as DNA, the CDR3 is TGTGCCAGCAGTTTTAGCGGCTACGAGCAGTACTTC.